A selection of T cell receptor beta chains follows, all from one sample in a study of cytomegalovirus exposure and HLA in healthy donors. Assay used: immunoSEQ multiplex PCR; TCRdb lists only in-frame clones, some missing. The sample carries approximately 280,000 clones, about nine tenths recorded once. Sequencing used PBMCs. Every receptor here comes from a middle-aged man in good health and CMV-seropositive. The CDR3 runs from the conserved cysteine through the conserved F or W. D genes are given only for firm matches. Size values are once, few and many counts, or a class for expanded clones, and some rows have none.

cdr3_length	d_call	j_call	v_call	clone_size	cdr3_aa	cdr3_nt
15	.	TRBJ2-7	TRBV5-5	.	CASSFQGGLIYEQYF	TGTGCCAGCAGTTTCCAGGGGGGTTTGATCTACGAGCAGTACTTC
16	.	TRBJ2-1	TRBV28	.	CASSLMTGEGYNEQFF	TGTGCCAGCAGTCTCATGACAGGGGAGGGGTACAATGAGCAGTTCTTC
15	TRBD1	TRBJ2-7	TRBV9	.	CASSERTGSSYEQYF	TGTGCCAGCAGCGAGAGGACAGGGTCCTCCTACGAGCAGTACTTC
13	.	TRBJ1-2	TRBV7-9	.	CASSLSGVYGYTF	TGTGCCAGCAGCTTAAGCGGGGTCTATGGCTACACCTTC
16	TRBD1	TRBJ2-7	TRBV7-9	once	CSSSLLPGTGEREQYF	TGTTCCAGCAGCTTACTTCCCGGGACAGGGGAGAGAGAGCAGTACTTC
15	TRBD1	TRBJ1-2	TRBV29-1	.	CSVTLGTATNYGYTF	TGCAGCGTCACCTTAGGGACAGCAACTAACTATGGCTACACCTTC
15	TRBD2	TRBJ2-7	TRBV6-1	.	CASRGGLAGSYEQYF	TGTGCCAGCCGGGGGGGGCTAGCGGGTTCCTACGAGCAGTACTTC
14	.	TRBJ2-7	TRBV9	.	CASSVEGHLEKQYF	TGTGCCAGCAGCGTAGAGGGACATCTGGAAAAGCAGTACTTC
13	TRBD1	TRBJ1-2	TRBV2	.	CASSETGWDGYTF	TGTGCCAGCAGTGAGACAGGGTGGGATGGCTACACCTTC
13	.	TRBJ2-7	TRBV5-1	.	CASSSLQGYEQYF	TGCGCCAGCAGCTCGTTACAGGGCTACGAGCAGTACTTC
15	.	TRBJ2-7	TRBV2	.	CASRREGSNTYEQYF	TGTGCCAGCAGAAGAGAGGGAAGCAACACCTACGAGCAGTACTTC
16	.	TRBJ2-2	TRBV5-4	.	CASSFDIWAGTGELFF	TGTGCCAGCAGCTTCGACATCTGGGCGGGGACCGGGGAGCTGTTTTTT
13	.	TRBJ1-5	TRBV28	.	CASSLGENQPQHF	TGTGCCAGCAGTTTAGGGGAGAATCAGCCCCAGCATTTT
17	.	TRBJ2-7	TRBV27	once	CASSWGDGTEFPYEQYF	TGTGCCAGCAGTTGGGGGGACGGGACAGAGTTCCCCTACGAGCAGTACTTC
15	.	TRBJ2-2	TRBV7-7	.	CASSPTGTNTGELFF	TGTGCTAGCAGCCCGACGGGGACGAACACCGGGGAGCTGTTTTTT
14	.	TRBJ2-2	TRBV6-5	.	CASSYGQTTGELFF	TGTGCCAGCAGTTACGGACAGACCACCGGGGAGCTGTTTTTT
15	.	TRBJ2-4	TRBV28	.	CASSSRGPLDEFQYF	TGTGCCAGCAGTTCCCGCGGGCCCCTAGATGAGTTTCAGTACTTC
13	.	TRBJ2-7	TRBV6-6	.	CASSLGLSYEQYF	TGTGCCAGCAGTTTGGGACTTTCCTACGAGCAGTACTTC
14	.	TRBJ1-2	TRBV7-8	.	CASSLVGQIYGYTF	TGTGCCAGCAGCCTGGTGGGGCAGATCTATGGCTACACCTTC
14	.	TRBJ1-1	TRBV10-3	once	CAIRGQNPGTEAFF	TGTGCCATCAGGGGTCAGAACCCAGGGACTGAAGCTTTCTTT